The entry below describes one T cell receptor beta chain. These data originate in a study of blood T cell repertoires in COVID-19. Study overall: PBMCs, B-cell-depleted T cells, or T cells provided the cDNA or gDNA that made up the material.

Authors' analysis steps: Nucleated cell number was recorded as an estimate derived from reference gene primer amplification. Clones were read by immunoSEQ multiplex PCR, and TCRdb kept only the in-frame ones, dropping some. That table supplies the V and J calls and clone size; D and trimming were determined from the DNA. In the table there are about 180,000 clones, 60% to 80% of which are singletons. The germline CDR1 and CDR2 sequences are LNHDA and SQIVND (reference sequence). Trimming removed 8 bases at V and 0 bases at J, with 20 bases between. The CDR3 is 17 residues long. This chain links TRBV19 with TRBJ1-5, with D possibly being TRBD1 (6 bases). Sequences were obtained from peripheral blood. This TCR was recovered from a woman aged 70-85 years with acute or convalescent COVID-19. The CDR3 bases are TGTGCCAGTTCCGGGGGGCCCCGTGCATTTAGCAATCAGCCCCAGCATTTT. As protein: CASSGGPRAFSNQPQHF. Combining the CDR3 with reference TRBV19 and TRBJ1-5 gives the whole variable domain DGGITQSPKYLFRKEGQNVTLSCEQNLNHDAMYWYRQDPGQGLRLIYYSQIVNDFQKGDIAEGYSVSREKKESFPLTVTSAQKNPTAFYLCASSGGPRAFSNQPQHFGDGTRLSIL.